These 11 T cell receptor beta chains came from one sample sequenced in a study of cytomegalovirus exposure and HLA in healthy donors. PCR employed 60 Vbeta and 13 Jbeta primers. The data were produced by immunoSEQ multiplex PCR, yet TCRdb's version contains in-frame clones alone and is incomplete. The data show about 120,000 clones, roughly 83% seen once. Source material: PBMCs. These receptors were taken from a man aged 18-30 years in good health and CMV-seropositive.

The CDR3 reads CASSLGVGTEAFF. CDR3 coding DNA: TGTGCCAGCAGTTTGGGAGTAGGGACTGAAGCTTTCTTT. The rearrangement joins TRBV27 to TRBJ1-1, with D unresolved. V was clipped by 3 bases and J by 5 bases, with 10 bases between them. This CDR3 is 13 amino acids long. Germline loops: CDR1 MNHEY, CDR2 SMNVEV (reference sequence).

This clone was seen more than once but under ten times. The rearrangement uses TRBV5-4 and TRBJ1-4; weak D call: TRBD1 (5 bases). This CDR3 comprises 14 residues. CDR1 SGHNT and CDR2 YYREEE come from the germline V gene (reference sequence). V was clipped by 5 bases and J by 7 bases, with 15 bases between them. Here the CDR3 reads CASSSGSRGEKLFF. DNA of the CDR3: TGTGCCAGCAGTTCCGGGAGTAGGGGTGAAAAACTGTTTTTT.

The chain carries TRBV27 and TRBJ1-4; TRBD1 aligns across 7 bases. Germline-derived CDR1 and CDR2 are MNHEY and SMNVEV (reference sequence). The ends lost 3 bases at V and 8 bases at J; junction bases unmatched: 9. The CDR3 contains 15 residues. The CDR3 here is CASSLWTGPSEKLFF. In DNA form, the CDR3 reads TGTGCCAGCAGTTTGTGGACAGGCCCCTCGGAAAAACTGTTTTTT.

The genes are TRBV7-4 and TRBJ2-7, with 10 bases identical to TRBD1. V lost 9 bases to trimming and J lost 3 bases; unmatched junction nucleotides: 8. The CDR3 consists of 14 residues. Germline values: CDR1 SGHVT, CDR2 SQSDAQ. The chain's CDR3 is CASRPGQGLYEQYF. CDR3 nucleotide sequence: TGTGCCAGTCGACCGGGACAGGGGCTCTACGAGCAGTACTTC.

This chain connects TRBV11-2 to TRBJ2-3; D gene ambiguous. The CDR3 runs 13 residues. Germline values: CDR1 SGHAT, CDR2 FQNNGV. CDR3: CASRAISTDTQYF. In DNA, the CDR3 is TGTGCAAGCCGAGCGATCAGCACAGATACGCAGTATTTT.

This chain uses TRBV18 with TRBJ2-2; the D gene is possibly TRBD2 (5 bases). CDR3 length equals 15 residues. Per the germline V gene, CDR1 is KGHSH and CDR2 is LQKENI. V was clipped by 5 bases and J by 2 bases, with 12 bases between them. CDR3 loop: CASSEGLGNTGELFF. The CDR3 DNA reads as TGTGCCAGCTCAGAAGGACTGGGAAACACCGGGGAGCTGTTTTTT.

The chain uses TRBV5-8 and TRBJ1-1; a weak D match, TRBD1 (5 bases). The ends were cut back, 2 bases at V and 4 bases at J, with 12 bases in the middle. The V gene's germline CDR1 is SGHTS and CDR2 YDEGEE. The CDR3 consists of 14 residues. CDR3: CASSLRGMGTEAFF. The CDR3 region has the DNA TGTGCCAGCAGCTTAAGGGGTATGGGCACTGAAGCTTTCTTT.

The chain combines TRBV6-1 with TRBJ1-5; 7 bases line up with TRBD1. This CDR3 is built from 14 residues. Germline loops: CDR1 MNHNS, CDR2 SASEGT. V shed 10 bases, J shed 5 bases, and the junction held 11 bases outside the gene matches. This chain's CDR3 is CATATGYGDQPQHF. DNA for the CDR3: TGTGCCACCGCGACAGGGTATGGCGATCAGCCCCAGCATTTT.

CDR3 residues: CASSFLGQKNYEQYF. CDR3 DNA sequence: TGTGCCAGCAGTTTCCTCGGACAGAAAAACTACGAGCAGTACTTC. V gene TRBV27 combines with J gene TRBJ2-7; D may be TRBD1 (6 bases). CDR3 length: 15 residues. Germline V lookup: CDR1 MNHEY, CDR2 SMNVEV (reference sequence). The ends were cut back, 3 bases at V and 3 bases at J, with 15 bases in the middle.

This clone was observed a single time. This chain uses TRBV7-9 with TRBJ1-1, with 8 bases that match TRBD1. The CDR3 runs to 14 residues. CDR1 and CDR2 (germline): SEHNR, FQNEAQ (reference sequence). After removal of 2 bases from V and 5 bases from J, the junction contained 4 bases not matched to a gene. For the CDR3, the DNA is TGTGCCAGCAGCTTACAGGGGGCCAAGACTGAAGCTTTCTTT. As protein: CASSLQGAKTEAFF.

CDR3 in DNA: TGTGCCAGCAGTTTACGGGAAAAGACCGAGGAAAAACTGTTTTTT. This translates into CASSLREKTEEKLFF. The V gene is TRBV28, the J gene TRBJ1-4, with unresolved D. The CDR3 loop spans 15 amino acids. The ends were cut back, 2 bases at V and 8 bases at J, with 15 bases in the middle. The germline V gene encodes CDR1 MDHEN and CDR2 SYDVKM.